The 14 T cell receptor beta chains reported below all come from one sample, sequenced in a study of blood T cell repertoires in COVID-19 (dated by TCRdb to 2018 to 2021). The library was obtained by the immunoSEQ multiplex PCR assay. TCRdb mirrors the immuneACCESS table, restricted to in-frame sequences. Some clones are absent from its copies; in checked studies, under half trace to an unresolved V gene, and the reason for the others is unknown. The sample table records under 200,000 clones; approximately 91% of these occur just once. The ten largest clones add up to about 2% of the sample. Sequencing was done on a sample of peripheral blood. Every receptor here comes from a man aged 18-30 years with acute or convalescent COVID-19.

The chain couples TRBV27 to TRBJ1-1; 8 bases map to TRBD1. The germline CDR1 and CDR2 sequences are MNHEY and SMNVEV (reference sequence). This CDR3 region has 15 residues. The V gene end was trimmed by 4 bases and the J gene end by 4 bases; junction bases not matched to a gene: 8. The CDR3 bases are TGTGCCAGCAGTTCACTACAGGGGGTTGGCACTGAAGCTTTCTTT. Translation: CASSSLQGVGTEAFF.

The chain has TRBV7-9 and TRBJ1-1; 7 bases fit TRBD1. The CDR3 runs 15 residues. Germline trimming cut 3 bases from V and 0 bases from J; bases unmatched to any gene: 4. Germline V CDR1 and CDR2: SEHNR, FQNEAQ (reference sequence). CDR3 sequence reads: CASSLPGGLNTEAFF. CDR3 in DNA: TGTGCCAGCAGCTTGCCAGGGGGGCTGAACACTGAAGCTTTCTTT.

The rearrangement joins TRBV25-1 to TRBJ2-5; 10 nucleotides line up with TRBD1. CDR1 is MGHDK, CDR2 SYGVNS, per germline. Germline trimming cut 1 base from V and 3 bases from J; bases unmatched to any gene: 8. This CDR3 comprises 17 residues. CDR3 amino acids: CASSESIGTGDKETQYF. The CDR3 DNA is TGTGCCAGCAGTGAATCAATTGGGACAGGGGATAAAGAGACCCAGTACTTC.

The chain combines TRBV12-3 or TRBV12-4 with TRBJ1-2; the D is unclear. Trimming left V 3 bases short and J 3 bases short, with 8 bases between. The CDR3 is 13 residues long. The CDR3 here is CASSFERDYGYTF. For the CDR3, the DNA is TGTGCCAGCAGTTTCGAGCGCGACTATGGCTACACCTTC.

The chain is built from TRBV5-4 and TRBJ1-2; possibly TRBD1 for D (5 bases). V was clipped by 6 bases and J by 0 bases, with 15 bases between them. CDR1 is SGHNT and CDR2 is YYREEE in the germline V gene (reference sequence). The CDR3 is made up of 15 amino acids. Here the CDR3 reads CASTLRQTSNYGYTF. For the CDR3, the DNA is TGTGCCAGCACCTTACGACAGACTTCTAACTATGGCTACACCTTC.

The chain couples TRBV18 to TRBJ1-4, with D hard to call. CDR1 and CDR2 (germline): KGHSH, LQKENI. V shed 3 bases and J shed 8 bases, with 10 bases lying between them. CDR3 size: 13 residues. Here the CDR3 reads CASSPQEREKLFF. Here the CDR3 DNA reads TGTGCCAGCTCACCGCAGGAAAGGGAAAAACTGTTTTTT.

This sequence joins TRBV6-1 and TRBJ2-5; 16 positions agree with TRBD2. After removal of 2 bases from V and 7 bases from J, the junction contained 13 bases not matched to a gene. The CDR3 consists of 19 residues. CDR1 is MNHNS, CDR2 SASEGT, per germline. CDR3 amino acids: CASSEIRQIGTSGGGTQYF. In DNA, the CDR3 is TGTGCCAGCAGTGAAATACGGCAGATCGGGACTAGCGGGGGGGGGACCCAGTACTTC.

This clone appeared a single time. The genes are TRBV5-1 and TRBJ2-5; 7 bases are a match to TRBD2. This CDR3 is 15 amino acids long. Trimming removed 6 bases from V and 4 bases from J; junction bases left unmatched: 12. Germline CDR1 is SGHRS and CDR2 is YFSETQ. The CDR3 bases are TGCGCCAGCACCCGGGGCAGCGGGGTAGTAGAGACCCAGTACTTC. Translation gives CASTRGSGVVETQYF.

V usage is TRBV5-4 and J usage is TRBJ2-6, with D possibly TRBD2 on 7 matching bases. V lost 4 bases to trimming and J lost 2 bases, with 16 bases between them. The length of the CDR3 is 17 residues. Germline lookup yields CDR1 SGHNT and CDR2 YYREEE (reference sequence). This chain's CDR3 is CASSRGGGLAGANVLTF. The DNA for the CDR3 is TGTGCCAGCAGCAGGGGGGGAGGGCTGGCTGGGGCCAACGTCCTGACTTTC.

The chain carries TRBV7-9 and TRBJ2-2; D may be TRBD1 (6 bases). Deletions cut 4 bases from V and 6 bases from J, with 15 bases between. This CDR3 is built from 15 residues. Looked up from germline, CDR1 is SEHNR and CDR2 is FQNEAQ (reference sequence). The CDR3 nucleotides are TGTGCCAGCAGCTACATTACAGGGTCACCCGGGGAGCTGTTTTTT. The encoded protein is CASSYITGSPGELFF. Supplemented by reference TRBV7-9 and TRBJ2-2, the full variable domain reads DTGVSQNPRHKITKRGQNVTFRCDPISEHNRLYWYRQTLGQGPEFLTYFQNEAQLEKSRLLSDRFSAERPKGSFSTLEIQRTEQGDSAMYLCASSYITGSPGELFFGEGSRLTVL.

In its sample, this clone was seen once. The gene calls are TRBV24-1 and TRBJ1-5, with D maybe TRBD1 (6 bases). This CDR3 is built from 16 residues. Germline V CDR1 and CDR2: KGHDR, SFDVKD. V was cut by 5 bases and J by 4 bases, with 17 bases left in between. The CDR3 region is CATSGVGQGRNQPQHF. In nucleotides, the CDR3 is TGTGCCACCAGTGGCGTGGGGCAGGGGCGGAATCAGCCCCAGCATTTT.

This chain joins TRBV6-5 and TRBJ2-7; 9 bases line up with TRBD1. With 6 bases clipped from V and 0 bases from J, the junction kept 6 bases outside the gene matches. Germline V gene lookup returns CDR1 MNHEY and CDR2 SVGAGI. The CDR3 is 15 residues long. The CDR3 loop is CASSSGQGTSYEQYF. The CDR3 DNA is TGTGCCAGCAGCTCTGGACAGGGGACCTCCTACGAGCAGTACTTC.

The chain uses TRBV14 and TRBJ2-7, with 9 bases lining up with TRBD1. This CDR3 has 14 residues. After removal of 4 bases from V and 2 bases from J, the junction contained 3 bases not matched to a gene. The germline gives CDR1 SGHDN, CDR2 FVKESK. CDR3 in amino acids: CASSPRDRAYEQYF. The CDR3 bases are TGTGCCAGCAGCCCCCGGGACAGGGCCTACGAGCAGTACTTC.

The rearrangement uses TRBV4-2 and TRBJ1-1, with TRBD1 identical over 7 bases. The germline V gene has CDR1 LGHNA and CDR2 YNFKEQ. The CDR3 is 15 residues long. The V gene end was trimmed by 5 bases and the J gene end by 0 bases; junction bases not matched to a gene: 6. This CDR3 reads CASSFLTGMNTEAFF. CDR3 sequence (DNA): TGTGCCAGCAGCTTCCTGACAGGGATGAACACTGAAGCTTTCTTT.